Below are 17 T cell receptor beta chains sequenced from a single sample in a study of cytomegalovirus exposure and HLA in healthy donors. PCR primers comprised 60 Vbeta and 13 Jbeta primers. The protocol was immunoSEQ multiplex PCR, while the TCRdb copy is restricted to in-frame clones and leaves out a portion. The sample has 50,000 to 60,000 clones; more than 60% are singletons. Sequenced sample: PBMCs. The receptors come from a woman aged 40-49 years in good health and CMV-seropositive.

The rearrangement joins TRBV6-4 to TRBJ2-7; TRBD1 agrees at 7 bases. The CDR3 loop spans 14 amino acids. V trimming: 3 bases; J trimming: 4 bases; junction bases outside the gene matches: 6. Germline CDR1 and CDR2: MRHNA and SNTAGT. Here the CDR3 reads CASSEGTEGYEQYF. The CDR3 region has the DNA TGTGCCAGCAGTGAGGGGACAGAAGGTTACGAGCAGTACTTC.

The V and J genes are TRBV4-2 and TRBJ1-2; maybe TRBD1 (5 bases). Per germline, CDR1 LGHNA and CDR2 YNFKEQ. The ends were cut back, 4 bases at V and 2 bases at J, with 17 bases in the middle. The CDR3 spans 16 residues. The CDR3, as DNA: TGTGCCAGCAGCCTCGACGGGGGGGGTACGAACTATGGCTACACCTTC. It encodes CASSLDGGGTNYGYTF.

This rearrangement joins TRBV19 to TRBJ1-6; D is possibly TRBD1 (6 bases). The CDR3 runs 13 residues. Between the trimmed V and J ends, which lost 5 bases and 9 bases, there was a span of 11 bases. Germline V gives CDR1 LNHDA, CDR2 SQIVND (reference sequence). The CDR3 region has the DNA TGTGCCAGTAGTTCCCGACAGGCTTCACCCCTCCACTTT. It translates to CASSSRQASPLHF. Full variable domain (outside the CDR3, taken from reference TRBV19 and TRBJ1-6): DGGITQSPKYLFRKEGQNVTLSCEQNLNHDAMYWYRQDPGQGLRLIYYSQIVNDFQKGDIAEGYSVSREKKESFPLTVTSAQKNPTAFYLCASSSRQASPLHFGNGTRLTVT.

CDR3: CATSKHRGLEQFF. In DNA form, the CDR3 reads TGTGCCACCAGCAAGCACAGGGGGCTTGAGCAGTTCTTC. The chain couples TRBV15 to TRBJ2-1; 9 bases are shared with TRBD1. This CDR3 spans 13 amino acids. The junction had 4 bases not matched to a gene; V was cut back by 4 bases and J by 9 bases. The germline gives CDR1 LNHNV, CDR2 YYDKDF (reference sequence).

This clone was detected only once. The chain combines TRBV6-1 with TRBJ2-2, with D perhaps TRBD1 (6 bases). This CDR3 spans 14 amino acids. Germline CDR1 is MNHNS and CDR2 is SASEGT. Deletions cut 5 bases from V and 3 bases from J, with 10 bases between. The CDR3 spells CASSRGIDTGELFF. CDR3 coding DNA: TGTGCCAGCAGTAGGGGGATAGACACCGGGGAGCTGTTTTTT.

This clone has a single count. The rearrangement uses TRBV27 and TRBJ2-7; TRBD1 matches 8 bases. CDR1 MNHEY and CDR2 SMNVEV come from the germline V gene (reference sequence). Germline trimming cut 0 bases from V and 4 bases from J; bases unmatched to any gene: 5. The CDR3 has 15 amino acids. The CDR3 spells CASSLSFDRGYEQYF. In DNA, the CDR3 is TGTGCCAGCAGTTTATCCTTCGACAGGGGATACGAGCAGTACTTC.

This clone was seen a single time. The chain carries TRBV27 and TRBJ2-3; tentative D call: TRBD1 (6 bases). Trimming took off 3 bases at V and 13 bases at J, with 14 bases between the two ends. Germline V gene lookup returns CDR1 MNHEY and CDR2 SMNVEV (reference sequence). The CDR3 covers 12 residues. CDR3 sequence reads: CASSFSTGMEYF. As DNA, the CDR3 is TGTGCCAGCAGTTTTTCTACAGGGATGGAGTATTTT.

The rearrangement uses TRBV5-8 and TRBJ1-2; TRBD1 aligns across 9 bases. This CDR3 is built from 16 residues. The germline V gene encodes CDR1 SGHTS and CDR2 YDEGEE. The V segment lost 1 base and the J segment 4 bases; nucleotides outside the gene matches: 8. The CDR3 coding sequence is TGTGCCAGCAGCTTGTCAGGGACAGGGTTCCCCTATGGCTACACCTTC. Translating gives CASSLSGTGFPYGYTF.

This clone was observed once. This sequence joins TRBV7-9 and TRBJ2-2; D ambiguous. Per the germline V gene, CDR1 is SEHNR and CDR2 is FQNEAQ (reference sequence). The CDR3 length is 16 residues. V was shortened by 4 bases and J by 3 bases, with 15 bases between the two germline ends. The CDR3 reads CASSSSELLYTGELFF. CDR3 DNA: TGTGCCAGCAGCTCCTCGGAACTACTGTACACCGGGGAGCTGTTTTTT.

This sequence joins TRBV28 and TRBJ2-1; a possible D gene is TRBD2 (6 bases). The CDR3 has 15 amino acids. The germline gives CDR1 MDHEN, CDR2 SYDVKM. With 8 bases removed from V and 6 bases from J, the gap between germline ends came to 20 bases. Here the CDR3 reads CASGDGLASRNEQFF. The CDR3, as DNA: TGTGCCAGCGGGGATGGGCTAGCGAGTCGCAATGAGCAGTTCTTC.

This chain joins TRBV9 and TRBJ2-1; TRBD2 matches 7 bases. J lost 2 bases, V lost 2 bases, and 7 bases had no gene match. The CDR3 is 16 residues long. Germline V gene sequence: CDR1 SGDLS, CDR2 YYNGEE. The chain's CDR3 is CASSVLASGPYNEQFF. The CDR3 coding sequence is TGTGCCAGCAGCGTTTTGGCTAGCGGCCCCTACAATGAGCAGTTCTTC.

The rearrangement links TRBV19 to TRBJ2-4; 7 bases agree with TRBD1. The CDR3 is 14 amino acids. From germline, CDR1 is LNHDA and CDR2 SQIVND (reference sequence). Germline trimming cut 5 bases from V and 6 bases from J; bases unmatched to any gene: 7. CDR3 nucleotide sequence: TGTGCCAGTAGTCGTACAGGGGCTGGAAACATTCAGTACTTC. This gives the protein CASSRTGAGNIQYF.

This rearrangement joins TRBV7-2 to TRBJ2-5; D gene uncertain. This CDR3 has 13 residues. CDR1 is SGHTA, CDR2 FQGNSA, per germline. Trimming cost V 7 bases and J 1 base, with 10 bases left between them. CDR3 nucleotides: TGTGCCAGCACCCGCACCGGCCAAGAGACCCAGTACTTC. This gives the protein CASTRTGQETQYF.

The chain carries TRBV7-2 and TRBJ1-4; D unclear. CDR1 and CDR2 from the germline V gene are SGHTA and FQGNSA. Trimming stripped 3 bases from V and 4 bases from J, with 12 bases between. The CDR3 contains 15 residues. The DNA for the CDR3 is TGTGCCAGCAGCTTGGGGAGGAAGGGTAATGAAAAACTGTTTTTT. Amino acids: CASSLGRKGNEKLFF.

The chain carries TRBV2 and TRBJ1-3; no clear D. This CDR3 has 16 residues. Looked up from germline, CDR1 is SNHLY and CDR2 is FYNNEI. V was cut by 6 bases and J by 2 bases, with 17 bases left in between. The CDR3 DNA reads as TGTGCCAGCAGCAGAGGACTACCCAGTGCTGGAAACACCATATATTTT. Protein: CASSRGLPSAGNTIYF.

CDR3: CASSLSAGSGNTIYF. The CDR3 nucleotides are TGTGCCAGCAGCTTATCGGCAGGCTCTGGAAACACCATATATTTT. The rearrangement uses TRBV7-8 and TRBJ1-3; no firm D call. Deletions cut 2 bases from V and 0 bases from J, with 8 bases between. Looked up from germline, CDR1 is SGHVS and CDR2 is FQNEAQ. This CDR3 has 15 residues.

The chain's CDR3 is CASSSPGRGITGELFF. CDR3 in DNA: TGCGCCAGCAGCTCCCCCGGGCGGGGTATCACCGGGGAGCTGTTTTTT. The chain recombines TRBV5-1 with TRBJ2-2, with a possible D match to TRBD2 (6 bases). The CDR3 has 16 amino acids. CDR1 is SGHRS and CDR2 is YFSETQ in the germline V gene. V dropped 3 bases and J dropped 4 bases, with 16 bases sitting between them.